These 4 T cell receptor beta chains share one sample of origin, sequenced in a study of technical replicates of blood from four donors (dated by TCRdb to the late 2010s). The receptor library was made with the immunoSEQ multiplex PCR assay. The table was pulled from immuneACCESS by TCRdb, which kept in-frame rearrangements only. Such tables lose some clones; where checked, under half of the loss comes from unresolved V genes, and the rest has no known cause. The sample yields fewer than 90,000 clones; 92% were counted once. Under 0.55% of the sample is in the top ten clones. Sequences were obtained from T cells isolated from PBMCs. These receptors were taken from a human donor in good health.

The rearrangement joins TRBV5-6 to TRBJ2-7; unclear D gene. The V end was cut by 3 bases, the J end by 4 bases, with 5 bases between. Per germline, CDR1 SGHDT and CDR2 YYEEEE. The CDR3 is made up of 11 amino acids. The CDR3 coding sequence is TGTGCCAGCAGCTATGAGTACGAGCAGTACTTC. Amino acid sequence: CASSYEYEQYF.

This rearrangement joins TRBV5-6 to TRBJ1-4, with 7 positions matching TRBD1. Trimming removed 4 bases from V and 6 bases from J; junction bases left unmatched: 3. The germline V gene has CDR1 SGHDT and CDR2 YYEEEE. The length of the CDR3 is 13 residues. In DNA form, the CDR3 reads TGTGCCAGCAGCCCTGACAGGGATGAAAAACTGTTTTTT. As protein: CASSPDRDEKLFF.

The rearrangement uses TRBV19 and TRBJ2-7; D possibly corresponds to TRBD2 (6 bases). V was pared by 3 bases and J by 0 bases, with 15 bases between. CDR1 and CDR2 from the germline V gene are LNHDA and SQIVND (reference sequence). The CDR3 has 16 amino acids. In DNA, the CDR3 is TGTGCCAGTAGTATGCGTCGGGGGACCATCTCCTACGAGCAGTACTTC. As protein: CASSMRRGTISYEQYF. The full variable domain, in which reference TRBV19 and TRBJ2-7 provide the parts outside the CDR3, is DGGITQSPKYLFRKEGQNVTLSCEQNLNHDAMYWYRQDPGQGLRLIYYSQIVNDFQKGDIAEGYSVSREKKESFPLTVTSAQKNPTAFYLCASSMRRGTISYEQYFGPGTRLTVT.

The V and J genes are TRBV19 and TRBJ2-3, with D tentatively TRBD1 (5 bases). The germline CDR1 and CDR2 sequences are LNHDA and SQIVND (reference sequence). CDR3 size: 14 residues. Trimming shortened V by 6 bases and J by 5 bases, and 15 bases separated the two germline ends. The CDR3 region has the DNA TGTGCCAGTAGAAACTCGGCAGGGCTAGATACGCAGTATTTT. This sequence encodes CASRNSAGLDTQYF.